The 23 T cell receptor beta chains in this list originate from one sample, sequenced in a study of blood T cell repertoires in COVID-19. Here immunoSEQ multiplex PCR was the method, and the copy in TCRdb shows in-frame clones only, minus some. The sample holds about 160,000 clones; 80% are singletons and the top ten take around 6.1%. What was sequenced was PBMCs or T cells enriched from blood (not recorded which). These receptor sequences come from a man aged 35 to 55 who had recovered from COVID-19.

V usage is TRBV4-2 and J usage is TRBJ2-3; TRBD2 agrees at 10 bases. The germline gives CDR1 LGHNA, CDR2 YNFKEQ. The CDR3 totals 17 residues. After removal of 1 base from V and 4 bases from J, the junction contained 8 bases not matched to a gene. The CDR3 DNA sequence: TGTGCCAGCAGCCAAGTAGATAGCGGGGGGTGGGCAGATACGCAGTATTTT. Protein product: CASSQVDSGGWADTQYF.

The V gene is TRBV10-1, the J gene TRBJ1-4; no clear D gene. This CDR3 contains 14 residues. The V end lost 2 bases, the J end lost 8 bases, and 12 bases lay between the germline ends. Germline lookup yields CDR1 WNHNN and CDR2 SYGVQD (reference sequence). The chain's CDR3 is CASSEGPGREKLFF. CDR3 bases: TGCGCCAGCAGTGAGGGTCCTGGGCGCGAAAAACTGTTTTTT.

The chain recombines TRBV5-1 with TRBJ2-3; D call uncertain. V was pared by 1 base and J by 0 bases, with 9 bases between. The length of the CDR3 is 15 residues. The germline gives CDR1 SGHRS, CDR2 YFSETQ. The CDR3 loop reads CASSLTATSTDTQYF. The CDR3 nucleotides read TGCGCCAGCAGCTTGACTGCAACTAGCACAGATACGCAGTATTTT.

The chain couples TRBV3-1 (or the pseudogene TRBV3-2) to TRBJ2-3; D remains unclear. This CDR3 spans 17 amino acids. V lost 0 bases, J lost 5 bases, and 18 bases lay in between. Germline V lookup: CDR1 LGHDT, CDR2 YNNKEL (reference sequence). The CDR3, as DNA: TGTGCCAGCAGCCAAGAAAGGTCTTTTCCCCGACAAGATACGCAGTATTTT. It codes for CASSQERSFPRQDTQYF.

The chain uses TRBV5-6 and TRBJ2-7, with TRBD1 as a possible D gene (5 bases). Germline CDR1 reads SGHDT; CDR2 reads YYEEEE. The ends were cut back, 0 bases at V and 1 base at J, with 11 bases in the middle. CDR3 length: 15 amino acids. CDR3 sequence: CASSLGTLRSYEQYF. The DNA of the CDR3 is TGTGCCAGCAGCTTGGGGACACTTAGGTCCTACGAGCAGTACTTC.

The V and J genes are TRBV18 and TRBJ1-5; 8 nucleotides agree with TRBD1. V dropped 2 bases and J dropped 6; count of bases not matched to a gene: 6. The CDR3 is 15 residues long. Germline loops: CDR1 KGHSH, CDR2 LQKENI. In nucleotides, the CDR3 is TGTGCCAGCTCACCAGAGCAGGGGGCAGGTCAGCCCCAGCATTTT. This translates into CASSPEQGAGQPQHF.

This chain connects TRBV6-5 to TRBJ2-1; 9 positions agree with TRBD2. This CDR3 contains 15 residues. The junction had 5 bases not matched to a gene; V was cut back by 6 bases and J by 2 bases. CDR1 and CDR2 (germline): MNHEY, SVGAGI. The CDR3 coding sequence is TGTGCCAGCAGGGATAGCGGGGGAGCCTACAATGAGCAGTTCTTC. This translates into CASRDSGGAYNEQFF.

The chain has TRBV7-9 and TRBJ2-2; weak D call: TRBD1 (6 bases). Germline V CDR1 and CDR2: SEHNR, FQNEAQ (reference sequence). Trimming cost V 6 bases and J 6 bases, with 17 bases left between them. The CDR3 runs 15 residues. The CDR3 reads CASRLKGEVSGELFF. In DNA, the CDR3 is TGTGCCAGCAGACTAAAGGGGGAAGTTTCCGGGGAGCTGTTTTTT.

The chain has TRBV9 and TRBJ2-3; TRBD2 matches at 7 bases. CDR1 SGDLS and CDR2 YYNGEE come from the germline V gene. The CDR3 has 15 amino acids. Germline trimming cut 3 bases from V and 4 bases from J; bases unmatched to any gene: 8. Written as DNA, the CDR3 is TGTGCCAGCAGCGAGGGAAGCGGGGTGGCAGATACGCAGTATTTT. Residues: CASSEGSGVADTQYF.

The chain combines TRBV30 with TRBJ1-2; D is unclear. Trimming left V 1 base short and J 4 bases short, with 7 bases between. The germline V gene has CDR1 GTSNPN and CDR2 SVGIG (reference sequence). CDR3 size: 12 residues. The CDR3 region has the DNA TGTGCCTGGAGTGGAGCGATCTATGGCTACACCTTC. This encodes CAWSGAIYGYTF.

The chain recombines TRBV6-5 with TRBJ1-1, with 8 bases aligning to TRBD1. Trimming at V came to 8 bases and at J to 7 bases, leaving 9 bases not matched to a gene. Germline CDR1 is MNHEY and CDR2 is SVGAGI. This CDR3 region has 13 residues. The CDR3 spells CASFTGGRSEAFF. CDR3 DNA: TGTGCCAGCTTTACAGGGGGACGGAGTGAAGCTTTCTTT.

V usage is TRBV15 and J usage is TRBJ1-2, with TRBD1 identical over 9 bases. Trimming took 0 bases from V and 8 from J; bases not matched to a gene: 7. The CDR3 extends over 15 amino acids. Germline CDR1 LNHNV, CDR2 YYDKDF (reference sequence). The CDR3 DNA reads TGTGCCACCAGCAGAGATCAGGGACAGGGAAGAGGCTACACCTTC. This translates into CATSRDQGQGRGYTF.

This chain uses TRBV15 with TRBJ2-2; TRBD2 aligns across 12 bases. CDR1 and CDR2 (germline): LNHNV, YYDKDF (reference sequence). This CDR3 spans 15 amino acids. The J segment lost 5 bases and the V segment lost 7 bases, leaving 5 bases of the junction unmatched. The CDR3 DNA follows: TGTGCCACCACTAGCGGGGGGGCAGGAACCGGGGAGCTGTTTTTT. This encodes CATTSGGAGTGELFF.

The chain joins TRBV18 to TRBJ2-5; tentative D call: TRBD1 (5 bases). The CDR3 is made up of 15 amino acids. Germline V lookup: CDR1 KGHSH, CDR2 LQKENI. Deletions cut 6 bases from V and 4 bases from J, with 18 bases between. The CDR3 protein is CASSLQEQAGETQYF. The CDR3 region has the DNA TGTGCCAGCTCCCTTCAAGAACAGGCCGGAGAGACCCAGTACTTC.

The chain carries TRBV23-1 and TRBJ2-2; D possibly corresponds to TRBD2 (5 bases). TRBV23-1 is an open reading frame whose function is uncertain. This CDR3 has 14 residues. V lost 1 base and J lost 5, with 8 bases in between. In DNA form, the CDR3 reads TGCGCCAGCAGTCAATACGGCGGGACCGGGGAGCTGTTTTTT. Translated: CASSQYGGTGELFF.

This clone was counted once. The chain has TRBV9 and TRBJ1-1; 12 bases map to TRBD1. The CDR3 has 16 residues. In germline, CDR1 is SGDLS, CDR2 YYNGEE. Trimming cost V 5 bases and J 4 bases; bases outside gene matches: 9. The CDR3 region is CASRAGTGGLGTEAFF. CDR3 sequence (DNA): TGTGCCAGCAGGGCCGGGACAGGGGGCCTCGGCACTGAAGCTTTCTTT.

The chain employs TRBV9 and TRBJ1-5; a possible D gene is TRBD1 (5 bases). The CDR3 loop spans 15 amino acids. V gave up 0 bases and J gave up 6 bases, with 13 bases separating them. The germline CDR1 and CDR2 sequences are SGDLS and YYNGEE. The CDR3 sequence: CASSVGVGGAQPQHF. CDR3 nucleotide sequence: TGTGCCAGCAGCGTAGGTGTGGGAGGGGCTCAGCCCCAGCATTTT.

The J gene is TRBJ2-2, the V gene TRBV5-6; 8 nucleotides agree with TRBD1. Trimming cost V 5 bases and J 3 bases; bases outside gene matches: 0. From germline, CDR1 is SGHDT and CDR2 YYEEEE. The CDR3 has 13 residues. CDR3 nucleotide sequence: TGTGCCAGCAGGGGACAGGACACCGGGGAGCTGTTTTTT. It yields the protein CASRGQDTGELFF.

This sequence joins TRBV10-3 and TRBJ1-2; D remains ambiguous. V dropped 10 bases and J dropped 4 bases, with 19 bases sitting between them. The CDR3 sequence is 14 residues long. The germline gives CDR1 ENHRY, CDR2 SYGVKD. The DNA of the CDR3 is TGTGCCACCGGGAACACTAGACCCATCTATGGCTACACCTTC. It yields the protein CATGNTRPIYGYTF.

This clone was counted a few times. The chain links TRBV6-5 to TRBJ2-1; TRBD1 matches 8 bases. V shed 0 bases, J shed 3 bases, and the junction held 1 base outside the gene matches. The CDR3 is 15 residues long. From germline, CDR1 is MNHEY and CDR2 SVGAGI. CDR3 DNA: TGTGCCAGCAGTTACTCGACAGGGGTCTACAATGAGCAGTTCTTC. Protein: CASSYSTGVYNEQFF.

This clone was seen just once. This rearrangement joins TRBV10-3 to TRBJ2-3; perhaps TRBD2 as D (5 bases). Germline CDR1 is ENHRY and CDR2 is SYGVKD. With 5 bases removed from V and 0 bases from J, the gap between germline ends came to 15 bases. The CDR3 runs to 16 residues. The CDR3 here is CAISYSERGSTDTQYF. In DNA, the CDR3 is TGTGCCATCAGTTATAGTGAGCGCGGGAGCACAGATACGCAGTATTTT.

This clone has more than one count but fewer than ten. The CDR3 DNA sequence: TGTGCCAGCAGCCAAGAGTACCGAGCGGGGGGTACACCCCGGAGCCCCGGGGAGCTGTTTTTT. It codes for CASSQEYRAGGTPRSPGELFF. This chain connects TRBV4-2 to TRBJ2-2; 9 bases are a match to TRBD2. The CDR3 contains 21 residues. J gave up 6 bases and V 0 bases, and 20 bases lay outside the gene matches. The V gene's germline CDR1 is LGHNA and CDR2 YNFKEQ.

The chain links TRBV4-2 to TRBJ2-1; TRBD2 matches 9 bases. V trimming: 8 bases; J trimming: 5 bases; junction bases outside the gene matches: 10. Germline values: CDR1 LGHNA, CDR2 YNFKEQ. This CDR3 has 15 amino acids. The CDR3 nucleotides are TGTGCCAGCGCCTCAGCGGGGGGTCTTAACAATGAGCAGTTCTTC. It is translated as CASASAGGLNNEQFF.